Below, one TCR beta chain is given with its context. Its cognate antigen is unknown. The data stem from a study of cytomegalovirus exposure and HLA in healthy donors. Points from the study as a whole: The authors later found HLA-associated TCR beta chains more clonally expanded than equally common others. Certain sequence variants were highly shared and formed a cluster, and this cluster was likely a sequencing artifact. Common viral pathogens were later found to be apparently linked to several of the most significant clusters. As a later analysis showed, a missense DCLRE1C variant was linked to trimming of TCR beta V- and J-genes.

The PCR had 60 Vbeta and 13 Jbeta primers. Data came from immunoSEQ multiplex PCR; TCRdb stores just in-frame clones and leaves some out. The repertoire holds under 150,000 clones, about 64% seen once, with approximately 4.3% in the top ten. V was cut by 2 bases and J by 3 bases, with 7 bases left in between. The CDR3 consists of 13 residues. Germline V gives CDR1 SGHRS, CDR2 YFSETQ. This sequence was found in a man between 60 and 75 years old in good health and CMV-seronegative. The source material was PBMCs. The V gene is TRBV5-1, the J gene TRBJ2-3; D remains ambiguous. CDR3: CASSFGDTDTQYF. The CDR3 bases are TGCGCCAGCAGCTTCGGTGATACAGATACGCAGTATTTT.